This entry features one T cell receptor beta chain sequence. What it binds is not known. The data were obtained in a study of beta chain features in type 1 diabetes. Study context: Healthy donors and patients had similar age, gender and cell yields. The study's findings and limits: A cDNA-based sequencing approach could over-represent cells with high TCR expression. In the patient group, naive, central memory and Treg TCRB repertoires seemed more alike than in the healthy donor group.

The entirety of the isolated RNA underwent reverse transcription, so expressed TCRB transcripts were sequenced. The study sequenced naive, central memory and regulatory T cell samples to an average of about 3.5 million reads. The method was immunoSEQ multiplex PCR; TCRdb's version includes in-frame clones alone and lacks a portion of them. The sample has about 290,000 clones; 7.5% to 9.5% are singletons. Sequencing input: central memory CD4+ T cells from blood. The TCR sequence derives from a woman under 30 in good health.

CDR3 coding DNA: TGTGCCAGCAGCTCAACAGGGGGCAACTACTATGGCTACACCTTC. Translating it yields CASSSTGGNYYGYTF. The V gene is TRBV5-6, the J gene TRBJ1-2, with 9 bases matching TRBD1. V shed 3 bases, J shed 3 bases, and the junction held 6 bases outside the gene matches. CDR1 and CDR2 from the germline V gene are SGHDT and YYEEEE. This CDR3 is built from 15 residues.